The T cell receptor beta chain under discussion was sequenced for a study of OX40 agonist ivuxolimab in advanced cancers. The CDR3 covers 13 residues. V was trimmed by 4 bases and J by 3 bases, leaving 10 bases between them. Germline CDR1 and CDR2: SQVTM and ANQGSEA. Assay used: immunoSEQ multiplex PCR; TCRdb lists only in-frame clones, some missing. Altogether around 30,000 clones are present, 74% being singletons, with the ten largest covering 12%. This clonotype was obtained from an adult with an advanced solid tumor such as melanoma, head and neck, liver or kidney cancer. The material was CD4+ or CD8+ T cells sorted from blood, obtained in a trial of the OX40 agonist ivuxolimab. V usage is TRBV29-1 and J usage is TRBJ1-5; D not resolved. The CDR3 loop is CSVGQNINQPQHF. Written as DNA, the CDR3 is TGCAGCGTTGGGCAGAATATCAATCAGCCCCAGCATTTT.